One TCR beta chain is described in this entry. Its antigen is unknown. Deep level was the assay's run setting. An even split of each subset's genomic DNA across several immunoSEQ plates was performed. Repertoires were generated with immunoSEQ multiplex PCR, while TCRdb's copy carries only in-frame clones and drops some. The table has 400,000 to 500,000 clones, 76% seen once. The data stem from a study of shared clonotypes between healthy human individuals. Points from the study as a whole: Clonotype sharing levels among donors were expected to vary with sequencing depth.

V lost 6 bases, J lost 6 bases, and 15 bases lay in between. The CDR3 sequence is 14 residues long. Germline V gives CDR1 MDHEN, CDR2 SYDVKM. The chain couples TRBV28 to TRBJ1-5; the D gene is possibly TRBD1 (6 bases). The sequence derives from a middle-aged woman in good health. Some clones in this sample may be carry-over from other donors' samples. Sequencing used PBMCs. The CDR3: CASRLTGLGQPQHF. In DNA, the CDR3 is TGTGCCAGCAGACTGACAGGTCTAGGTCAGCCCCAGCATTTT.